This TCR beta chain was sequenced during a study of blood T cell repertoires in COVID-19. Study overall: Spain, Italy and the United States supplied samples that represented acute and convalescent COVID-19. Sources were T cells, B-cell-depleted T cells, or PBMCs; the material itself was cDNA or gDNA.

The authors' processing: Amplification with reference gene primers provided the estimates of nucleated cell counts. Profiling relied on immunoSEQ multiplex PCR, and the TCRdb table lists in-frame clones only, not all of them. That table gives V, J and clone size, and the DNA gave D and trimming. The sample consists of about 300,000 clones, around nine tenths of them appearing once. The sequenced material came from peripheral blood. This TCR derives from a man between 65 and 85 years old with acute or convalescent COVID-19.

DNA for the CDR3: TGTGCCAGCAGTTTAATGGCAGGGGTGGCCTACGAGCAGTACTTC. This sequence encodes CASSLMAGVAYEQYF. J is TRBJ2-7 and V is TRBV27; D is perhaps TRBD1 (6 bases). Trimming left V 2 bases short and J 2 bases short, with 13 bases between. Germline assignment: CDR1 MNHEY and CDR2 SMNVEV (reference sequence). The CDR3 sequence is 15 residues long.